The TCR beta chain under discussion was sequenced for a study of OX40 agonist ivuxolimab in advanced cancers. Turning to the overall study: Ivuxolimab, which targeted the costimulatory receptor OX40 (CD134), was an agonistic, fully human IgG2 monoclonal antibody. Intravenous ivuxolimab was administered to patients every 2 weeks at six dose levels: 0.01, 0.1, 0.3, 1.5, 3 and 10 mg/kg. Of the approximately 50 dose-escalation patients, hepatocellular carcinoma was present in 19, melanoma in some 15, renal cell carcinoma in 9 and head and neck cancer in 9. In the dose-escalation cohort, nearly 85% of patients were male, and the mean age was around 60 years with a range of roughly 20 to 79. Patients were allowed to have had prior anti-PD-1, anti-PD-L1 or anti-CTLA-4 therapy, and 40% of the dose-escalation patients had previously received checkpoint inhibitors. Partial responses occurred in three dose-escalation patients: two with cutaneous melanoma and one with hepatocellular carcinoma. The point of sequencing TCRbeta in the periphery was to test whether ivuxolimab changed TCR sequence diversity and drove clonal T-cell expansion. The paper reports the monotherapy dose-escalation portion (N of about 47 patients) of the phase I ivuxolimab trial.

The CDR3 holds 15 amino acids from the cysteine to the phenylalanine. Just CDR3 DNA is preserved here, 45 bases in frame from base 1. Cut back by 7 bases and 2 bases, the V and J ends lie 12 bases apart. The germline V gene (reference sequence) supplies CDR1 LNHDA and CDR2 SQIVND. Genomic DNA was isolated from the sorted cells so that the TCRbeta CDR3 region could be sequenced. The immunoSEQ Assay was used to sequence the TCRbeta CDR3 regions. This is the immuneACCESS table as TCRdb keeps it, with only in-frame sequences that have V and J called. A part of the clones is gone; compared with another copy, unresolved V genes explain less than half, and the rest is unexplained. The sample includes 60,000 to 75,000 clones, with 86% observed a single time. 3.5% to 5% of the sample is held by the ten biggest clonotypes. General conclusions and limits of the study: At doses of 0.1 to 3.0 mg/kg, clonal expansion of both CD4+ and CD8+ blood T cells was observed from baseline to week 6. The antigen specificity of the peripheral T cells that underwent clonal expansion was not determined. Partial responders in the 0.1-3.0 mg/kg groups had among the lowest normalized peripheral clonal expansion, especially among CD8+ T cells. Low levels of normalized T-cell clonal expansion were also seen in some patients who did not respond. After ivuxolimab, CD8+ T cells had more expanded clones than CD4+ T cells on average.

A few counts support this clone. Its antigen remains undetermined. One base away there is no much larger clone; base qualities are not given. Patients with autoimmune disease history or receiving systemic immunosuppression were excluded from the trial. Peripheral blood for TCR sequencing was collected from all dose cohorts at baseline, on cycle 4 day 1, and on cycle 7 day 1. Samples were obtained from an open-label, multicenter, first-in-human phase I dose-escalation trial of ivuxolimab. Adults with locally advanced or metastatic melanoma, renal cell carcinoma, hepatocellular carcinoma or head and neck squamous cell carcinoma were enrolled in the trial. CD4+ and CD8+ T cells were sorted separately from peripheral blood before TCR sequencing.

Sequenced here: CD4+ or CD8+ T cells sorted from blood, sampled in a trial of the OX40 agonist ivuxolimab. This sequence originates from an adult with an advanced solid tumor such as melanoma, head and neck, liver or kidney cancer. The sequence is built from TRBV19 and TRBJ2-6; the D gene lacks a confident call. In nucleotides, the sequence is TGTGCCAGTAAGTGGGAAGGTCCTGGGGCCAACGTCCTGACTTTC. Its coded protein is CASKWEGPGANVLTF.